This record covers a single T cell receptor beta chain. The sample belongs to a study of shared clonotypes between healthy human individuals. Libraries were prepared by immunoSEQ multiplex PCR; TCRdb keeps only in-frame clonotypes and omits some of them. The sample lists around 240,000 clones, approximately 70% occurring once. Each of the donors was a healthy adult who was HIV-negative and had not had a recent acute infection or vaccination. CDR1 ENHRY and CDR2 SYGVKD come from the germline V gene. The CDR3 contains 16 residues. V lost 0 bases, J lost 2 bases, and 14 bases lay in between. This TCR came from a man aged 30 to 39 in good health. The source material was memory CD4+ T cells sorted from blood. Subset meaning: CD45RA-negative fraction. The chain combines TRBV10-3 with TRBJ2-7; the D call may be TRBD1 or TRBD2 (5 bases each). The CDR3 DNA reads TGTGCCATCAGTGAGTCGAACGGGATGGGGCCCTACGAGCAGTACTTC. Its translation is CAISESNGMGPYEQYF.